One sample yielded the 16 T cell receptor beta chains listed below, sequenced in a study of control samples from healthy donors and cancer patients. Measured with immunoSEQ multiplex PCR; TCRdb has only the in-frame clones, and not every one. The sample shows some 64,000 clones, 75% to 95% of them seen only once. Specimen: PBMCs. The receptors come from a woman in her forties or fifties with colorectal cancer.

This chain uses TRBV19 with TRBJ2-3; perhaps TRBD2 as D (6 bases). The V end was cut by 6 bases, the J end by 6 bases, with 10 bases between. Looked up from germline, CDR1 is LNHDA and CDR2 is SQIVND (reference sequence). This CDR3 region has 12 residues. CDR3 amino acids: CASRGGPDTQYF. In nucleotides, the CDR3 is TGTGCCAGTAGAGGAGGGCCCGATACGCAGTATTTT.

Only a few counts were recorded for this clone. Different DNA sequences within this sample yield the same CDR3. The chain links TRBV2 to TRBJ1-1; D unresolved. Germline V gene data show CDR1 as SNHLY and CDR2 as FYNNEI. This CDR3 spans 13 amino acids. Trimming pared 6 bases from V and 2 bases from J, leaving 10 bases between. The CDR3 DNA reads TGTGCCAGCAGCCCCAACAGAAACACTGAAGCTTTCTTT. As protein: CASSPNRNTEAFF.

The V call is TRBV6-5, the J call TRBJ1-5; D gene unclear. Germline V gives CDR1 MNHEY, CDR2 SVGAGI. There are 12 residues in the CDR3. Trimming removed 11 bases at V and 4 bases at J, with 12 bases between. The CDR3 spells CAASRENQPQHF. Here the CDR3 DNA reads TGTGCCGCGTCCCGGGAGAATCAGCCCCAGCATTTT.

CDR3 DNA: TGCGCCAGCAGACGAACGACAATACTTCAAGAGACCCAGTACTTC. Translation gives CASRRTTILQETQYF. The chain is built from TRBV5-1 and TRBJ2-5; D is ambiguous. The CDR3 is 15 amino acids. Between the trimmed V and J ends, which lost 5 bases and 2 bases, there was a span of 16 bases. Per germline, CDR1 SGHRS and CDR2 YFSETQ. Variable domain in full (rest from reference TRBV5-1 and TRBJ2-5): KAGVTQTPRYLIKTRGQQVTLSCSPISGHRSVSWYQQTPGQGLQFLFEYFSETQRNKGNFPGRFSGRQFSNSRSEMNVSTLELGDSALYLCASRRTTILQETQYFGPGTRLLVL.

The chain recombines TRBV12-5 with TRBJ1-2; no definite D call. The length of the CDR3 is 12 residues. Germline-derived CDR1 and CDR2 are LGHNT and FRNRAP. V dropped 6 bases and J dropped 0 bases, with 5 bases sitting between them. CDR3 in amino acids: CASGYSNYGYTF. CDR3 bases: TGTGCTAGTGGATACTCTAACTATGGCTACACCTTC. The entire variable domain, with the rest obtained from reference TRBV12-5 and TRBJ1-2, is as follows: DARVTQTPRHKVTEMGQEVTMRCQPILGHNTVFWYRQTMMQGLELLAYFRNRAPLDDSGMPKDRFSAEMPDATLATLKIQPSEPRDSAVYFCASGYSNYGYTFGSGTRLTVV.

This sequence joins TRBV19 and TRBJ2-2; no firm D call. V lost 5 bases, J lost 4 bases, and 5 bases lay in between. Germline lookup yields CDR1 LNHDA and CDR2 SQIVND (reference sequence). The CDR3 spans 12 residues. CDR3 loop: CASSQLTGELFF. The CDR3 DNA is TGTGCCAGTAGTCAACTCACCGGGGAGCTGTTTTTT. The variable domain in full, with the rest retrieved from reference TRBV19 and TRBJ2-2, is DGGITQSPKYLFRKEGQNVTLSCEQNLNHDAMYWYRQDPGQGLRLIYYSQIVNDFQKGDIAEGYSVSREKKESFPLTVTSAQKNPTAFYLCASSQLTGELFFGEGSRLTVL.

The gene calls are TRBV30 and TRBJ1-1; D unclear. This CDR3 contains 13 residues. V lost 2 bases and J 1 base, leaving 8 bases between the germline ends. Germline V CDR1 and CDR2: GTSNPN, SVGIG (reference sequence). The CDR3 DNA reads as TGTGCCTGGAGTCGAGGTGGGAACACTGAAGCTTTCTTT. Amino acids: CAWSRGGNTEAFF.

The V call is TRBV15, the J call TRBJ2-6; a weak D match, TRBD1 (6 bases). The CDR3 has 16 amino acids. Trimming removed 3 bases at V and 0 bases at J, with 9 bases between. CDR1 and CDR2 (germline): LNHNV, YYDKDF (reference sequence). The CDR3 coding sequence is TGTGCCACCAGCAGGGACAGAGTCTCTGGGGCCAACGTCCTGACTTTC. This gives the protein CATSRDRVSGANVLTF.

CDR3 in amino acids: CASSLPGQLGDGYTF. The DNA of the CDR3 is TGTGCCAGCAGCCTACCCGGACAGCTCGGGGATGGCTACACCTTC. The chain recombines TRBV7-2 with TRBJ1-2; a possible D gene is TRBD1 (6 bases). V was trimmed by 5 bases and J by 6 bases, leaving 19 bases between them. Germline CDR1 and CDR2: SGHTA and FQGNSA. The length of the CDR3 is 15 residues.

This clone was picked up one time. The rearrangement uses TRBV2 and TRBJ2-5, with 10 bases that match TRBD2. The J segment lost 3 bases and the V segment lost 3 bases, leaving 7 bases of the junction unmatched. CDR1 SNHLY and CDR2 FYNNEI come from the germline V gene. The CDR3 is 16 amino acids. CDR3 sequence reads: CASSEGVLAGEETQYF. The CDR3 nucleotides are TGTGCCAGCAGTGAGGGCGTGCTAGCGGGAGAAGAGACCCAGTACTTC.

In DNA form, the CDR3 reads TGTGCCAGCAGCTTACGAGTAAGACCGAGGGGAGACGACTATGGCTACACCTTC. Translated, it gives CASSLRVRPRGDDYGYTF. This chain joins TRBV7-8 and TRBJ1-2; perhaps TRBD1 as D (5 bases). The germline gives CDR1 SGHVS, CDR2 FQNEAQ. This CDR3 has 18 residues. Trimming left V 2 bases short and J 3 bases short, with 22 bases between.

The chain links TRBV11-1 to TRBJ2-5; 9 bases are a match to TRBD2. Trimming removed 5 bases from V and 1 base from J; junction bases left unmatched: 5. The CDR3 is made up of 15 amino acids. CDR1 is SGHAT and CDR2 is FQDESV in the germline V gene (reference sequence). For the CDR3, the DNA is TGTGCCAGCAGCACTTTAGCGGGGGCCCAAGAGACCCAGTACTTC. It codes for CASSTLAGAQETQYF.

This chain connects TRBV6-5 to TRBJ2-7; D is uncertain. The V gene lost 8 bases and the J gene lost 1 base, with 15 bases spanning the gap. Germline CDR1 is MNHEY and CDR2 is SVGAGI. There are 14 residues in the CDR3. DNA of the CDR3: TGTGCCAGCGCGTACACCCCAAGGTCCTACGAGCAGTACTTC. This sequence encodes CASAYTPRSYEQYF.

The genes are TRBV2 and TRBJ2-2, with 7 bases lining up with TRBD2. This CDR3 contains 15 residues. J lost 6 bases, V lost 3 bases, and 7 bases had no gene match. Germline V gene sequence: CDR1 SNHLY, CDR2 FYNNEI. The CDR3 DNA reads as TGTGCCAGCAGTGACAGGAGGGCGGGAGCCGGGGAGCTGTTTTTT. Translation gives CASSDRRAGAGELFF.

The chain combines TRBV28 with TRBJ1-2; 9 nucleotides agree with TRBD1. The CDR3 consists of 13 residues. Germline values: CDR1 MDHEN, CDR2 SYDVKM. The V and J ends lost 4 bases and 7 bases, in that order; junction bases with no gene match: 4. CDR3 DNA sequence: TGTGCCAGCAGTTCCTTGGACAGGGGTGGCTACACCTTC. Its protein is CASSSLDRGGYTF.

The chain couples TRBV2 to TRBJ2-5, with a tentative D call TRBD1 (5 bases). This CDR3 region has 12 residues. Germline CDR1 reads SNHLY; CDR2 reads FYNNEI. V was cut by 8 bases and J by 4 bases, with 11 bases left in between. CDR3 sequence: CASGPGRETQYF. CDR3 nucleotides: TGTGCCAGCGGTCCAGGGCGAGAGACCCAGTACTTC. Looking up the rest from reference TRBV2 and TRBJ2-5 gives the full variable domain: EPEVTQTPSHQVTQMGQEVILRCVPISNHLYFYWYRQILGQKVEFLVSFYNNEISEKSEIFDDQFSVERPDGSNFTLKIRSTKLEDSAMYFCASGPGRETQYFGPGTRLLVL.